Listed here are 20 T cell receptor beta chains from one sample, sequenced in a study of HIV-infected patients and healthy controls. TCRdb passed the 5' RACE reads through MiXCR, listing each CDR3 protein once. Among about 18,000 distinct CDR3 sequences listed, roughly 19% were seen once. What was sequenced was CD8+ T cells from blood. The receptor set was obtained from a human donor in good health.

This chain joins TRBV19 and TRBJ1-5; no definite D call. V lost 6 bases and J 6 bases, leaving 9 bases between the germline ends. Germline-derived CDR1 and CDR2 are LNHDA and SQIVND (reference sequence). The CDR3 runs 12 residues. The CDR3: CASRIGVQPQHF. The CDR3 nucleotides read TGTGCCAGTAGAATTGGGGTTCAGCCCCAGCATTTT.

This clonotype came up many times. The V gene is TRBV6-1, the J gene TRBJ2-1; D might be TRBD1 (7 bases). Germline V gene data show CDR1 as MNHNS and CDR2 as SASEGT. The CDR3 spans 17 residues. V lost 4 bases to trimming and J lost 6 bases, with 22 bases between them. The CDR3 loop reads CASSVGQGGLDTNEQFF. DNA of the CDR3: TGTGCCAGCAGTGTAGGGCAGGGGGGTTTAGATACCAATGAGCAGTTCTTC.

Only a few counts were recorded for this clonotype. The rearrangement uses TRBV6-2 or TRBV6-3 and TRBJ1-2; D is perhaps TRBD1 (5 bases). Per germline, CDR1 MNHEY and CDR2 SVGEGT. V was cut by 2 bases and J by 8 bases, with 12 bases left in between. The CDR3 consists of 13 residues. This CDR3 is CASSYPTAIGYTF. CDR3 nucleotides: TGTGCCAGCAGTTACCCGACAGCTATCGGCTACACCTTC.

The V call is TRBV6-1, the J call TRBJ1-1, with D tentatively TRBD1 (5 bases). The CDR3 spans 13 residues. Germline V gene data show CDR1 as MNHNS and CDR2 as SASEGT. V lost 6 bases, J lost 2 bases, and 10 bases lay in between. CDR3: CASRGTGNTEAFF. CDR3 sequence (DNA): TGTGCCAGCAGGGGGACCGGCAACACTGAAGCTTTCTTT.

Worth noting for this clonotype: A much larger clonotype is one base distant, so this may be a read error. The chain carries TRBV12-3 or TRBV12-4 and TRBJ2-1; D is unclear. This CDR3 spans 14 amino acids. The V end lost 4 bases, the J end lost 4 bases, and 11 bases lay between the germline ends. The CDR3 region is CASSSLRPYNEQFF. CDR3 in DNA: TGTGCCAGCAGTTCATTGAGGCCGTACAATGAGCAGTTCTTC.

The table lists this clonotype with a few counts. The V gene is TRBV4-1, the J gene TRBJ2-1, with D perhaps matching TRBD2 (6 bases). From germline, CDR1 is MGHRA and CDR2 YSYEKL. Trimming pared 0 bases from V and 7 bases from J, leaving 13 bases between. The CDR3 length is 15 residues. The CDR3: CASSQDPGVRNEQFF. The CDR3 DNA sequence: TGCGCCAGCAGCCAAGACCCGGGAGTTCGGAATGAGCAGTTCTTC.

This clonotype showed up just a few times. One end of the junction varies from germline; a read error may be responsible. The chain links TRBV19 to TRBJ1-1; TRBD1 matches at 7 bases. There are 12 residues in the CDR3. Per the germline V gene, CDR1 is LNHDA and CDR2 is SQIVND (reference sequence). The chain's CDR3 is CATRLAGTARLF. DNA for the CDR3: TGTGCCACCCGACTTGCCGGGACAGCCCGCCTCTTT.

This rearrangement joins TRBV4-1 to TRBJ1-4; TRBD1 agrees at 10 bases. Per the germline V gene, CDR1 is MGHRA and CDR2 is YSYEKL. V was pared by 4 bases and J by 7 bases, with 9 bases of the junction left unmatched. The CDR3 totals 16 residues. CDR3 loop: CASSLRQGAYGEKLFF. CDR3 bases: TGCGCCAGCAGCCTACGACAGGGGGCGTATGGTGAAAAACTGTTTTTT.

The V gene is TRBV20-1, the J gene TRBJ2-2, with 8 bases aligning to TRBD2. Trimming took 1 base from V and 6 from J; bases not matched to a gene: 10. The CDR3 has 16 amino acids. CDR1 and CDR2 (germline): DFQATT, SNEGSKA (reference sequence). CDR3 region: CSARGSGLGLSGELFF. CDR3 coding DNA: TGCAGTGCTAGAGGGTCGGGACTAGGGCTCTCCGGGGAGCTGTTTTTT.

This clonotype was detected a few times. The V and J genes are TRBV6-1 and TRBJ1-5; maybe TRBD1 (6 bases). V was clipped by 3 bases and J by 1 base, with 10 bases between them. Germline V gives CDR1 MNHNS, CDR2 SASEGT. CDR3 size: 15 residues. The CDR3 spells CASSEVGASNQPQHF. CDR3 coding DNA: TGTGCCAGCAGTGAGGTGGGGGCAAGCAATCAGCCCCAGCATTTT.

The genes are TRBV12-3 or TRBV12-4 and TRBJ1-1; 7 nucleotides line up with TRBD1. The V gene end was trimmed by 5 bases and the J gene end by 3 bases; junction bases not matched to a gene: 6. This CDR3 contains 14 residues. CDR3 sequence reads: CASSPGGGHTEAFF. In DNA, the CDR3 is TGTGCCAGCAGTCCGGGAGGGGGCCACACTGAAGCTTTCTTT.

The genes are TRBV7-9 and TRBJ1-1; 7 positions match TRBD1. Germline CDR1 and CDR2: SEHNR and FQNEAQ (reference sequence). J gave up 4 bases and V 4 bases, and 9 bases lay outside the gene matches. This CDR3 has 15 amino acids. DNA of the CDR3: TGTGCCAGCAGCTCAAGCCATCAGGGGGGCACTGAAGCTTTCTTT. Amino acid sequence: CASSSSHQGGTEAFF.

This clonotype is medium-sized. The gene calls are TRBV6-1 and TRBJ1-4, with D tentatively TRBD1 (6 bases). Germline V CDR1 and CDR2: MNHNS, SASEGT. V lost 6 bases to trimming and J lost 3 bases, with 14 bases between them. The CDR3 runs to 15 residues. The CDR3 sequence is CASRVLDSPNEKLFF. The CDR3 DNA sequence: TGTGCCAGCAGAGTTCTGGACAGCCCTAATGAAAAACTGTTTTTT.

This clonotype was seen only a few times. The genes are TRBV6-6 and TRBJ1-1; no clear D. Per the germline V gene, CDR1 is MNHNY and CDR2 is SVGAGI (reference sequence). Trimming shortened V by 7 bases and J by 5 bases, and 14 bases separated the two germline ends. CDR3 length equals 13 residues. The DNA of the CDR3 is TGTGCCAGCACCCAAATGAAGGGTACTGAAGCTTTCTTT. It translates to CASTQMKGTEAFF.

The rearrangement uses TRBV5-5 and TRBJ2-1, with 7 positions matching TRBD1. Germline assignment: CDR1 SGHKS and CDR2 YYEKEE (reference sequence). The CDR3 consists of 17 residues. Trimming removed 3 bases from V and 9 bases from J; junction bases left unmatched: 18. CDR3 residues: CASSYRQGIGYGGEQFF. The DNA for the CDR3 is TGTGCCAGCAGCTACCGACAGGGTATAGGATATGGAGGTGAGCAGTTCTTC.

The J gene is TRBJ2-2, the V gene TRBV2; D is uncertain. V was clipped by 6 bases and J by 4 bases, with 9 bases between them. CDR3 length equals 13 residues. CDR1 is SNHLY and CDR2 is FYNNEI in the germline V gene. CDR3 region: CASSLYSTGELFF. CDR3 coding DNA: TGTGCCAGCAGCCTTTATTCCACCGGGGAGCTGTTTTTT.

V and J are TRBV20-1 and TRBJ2-3; weak D call: TRBD2 (6 bases). The CDR3 loop spans 16 amino acids. V was clipped by 0 bases and J by 4 bases, with 17 bases between them. The germline CDR1 and CDR2 sequences are DFQATT and SNEGSKA (reference sequence). CDR3 sequence reads: CSARDQDGRESDTQYF. CDR3 DNA: TGCAGTGCTAGAGATCAGGATGGACGGGAGTCAGATACGCAGTATTTT.

As to this clonotype: Germline is not matched at one junction end, which may reflect a read error. The rearrangement joins TRBV7-7 to TRBJ2-5, with 12 positions matching TRBD2. The CDR3 spans 16 residues. Per the germline V gene, CDR1 is SSHAT and CDR2 is FNYEAQ (reference sequence). The CDR3 reads CASSLGTSGLQETQYF. CDR3 nucleotide sequence: TGTGCTAGCAGCTTAGGGACTAGCGGGCTCCAAGAGACCCAGTACTTC. The full variable domain, in which reference TRBV7-7 and TRBJ2-5 provide the parts outside the CDR3, is GAGVSQSPRYKVTKRGQDVTLRCDPISSHATLYWYQQALGQGPEFLTYFNYEAQPDKSGLPSDRFSAERPEGSISTLTIQRTEQRDSAMYRCASSLGTSGLQETQYFGPGTRLLVL.

This chain connects TRBV6-1 to TRBJ1-2; 8 bases map to TRBD1. The germline gives CDR1 MNHNS, CDR2 SASEGT. This CDR3 spans 14 amino acids. V lost 3 bases to trimming and J lost 3 bases; unmatched junction nucleotides: 3. Here the CDR3 DNA reads TGTGCCAGCAGTGACAGGGGGCTGGACTATGGCTACACCTTC. Translation gives CASSDRGLDYGYTF.

In this sample, this clonotype turned up many times. This chain joins TRBV10-2 and TRBJ2-3; maybe TRBD1 (6 bases). Germline lookup yields CDR1 WSHSY and CDR2 SAAADI. V lost 3 bases to trimming and J lost 0 bases, with 13 bases between them. This CDR3 comprises 16 residues. The chain's CDR3 is CASSDVQGRSTDTQYF. In nucleotides, the CDR3 is TGCGCCAGCAGTGACGTACAGGGCCGAAGCACAGATACGCAGTATTTT.